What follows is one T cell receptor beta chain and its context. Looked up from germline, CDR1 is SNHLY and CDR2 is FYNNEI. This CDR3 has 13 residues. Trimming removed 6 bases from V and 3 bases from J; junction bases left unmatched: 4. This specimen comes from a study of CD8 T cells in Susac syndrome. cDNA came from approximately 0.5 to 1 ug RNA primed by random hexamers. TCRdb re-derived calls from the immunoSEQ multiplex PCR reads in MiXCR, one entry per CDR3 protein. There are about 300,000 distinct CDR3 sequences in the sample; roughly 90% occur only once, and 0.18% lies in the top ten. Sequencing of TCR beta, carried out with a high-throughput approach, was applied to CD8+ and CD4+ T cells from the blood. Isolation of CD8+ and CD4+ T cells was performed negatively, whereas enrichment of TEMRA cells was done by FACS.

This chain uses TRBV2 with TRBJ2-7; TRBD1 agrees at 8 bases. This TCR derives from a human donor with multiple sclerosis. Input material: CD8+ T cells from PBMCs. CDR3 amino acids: CASRGDRFYEQYF. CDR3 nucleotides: TGTGCCAGCAGAGGGGACAGGTTCTACGAGCAGTACTTC.